Shown below are 32 T cell receptor beta chains from a single sample sequenced in a study of T cell changes during pregnancy in multiple sclerosis. Assay used: immunoSEQ multiplex PCR; TCRdb lists only in-frame clones, some missing. Among over 55,000 clones listed, about nine tenths were seen once. The material was peripheral blood, obtained after pregnancy. The receptors shown here come from a female donor in good health, enrolled as a control in a pregnancy study.

The chain links TRBV19 to TRBJ1-1; 12 bases match TRBD1. V shed 3 bases, J shed 7 bases, and the junction held 9 bases outside the gene matches. The CDR3 is 16 amino acids. The germline V gene encodes CDR1 LNHDA and CDR2 SQIVND (reference sequence). The CDR3 spells CASSIFRDRGRGEAFF. The CDR3 DNA sequence: TGTGCCAGTAGTATCTTCCGGGACAGGGGGCGCGGTGAAGCTTTCTTT.

This clone was counted a single time. The CDR3 sequence is CASSLDPRYGYTF. CDR3 sequence (DNA): TGTGCCAGCAGCTTAGACCCCCGGTATGGCTACACCTTC. The J gene is TRBJ1-2, the V gene TRBV11-2; D not certain. Germline CDR1 reads SGHAT; CDR2 reads FQNNGV. V was cut by 0 bases and J by 5 bases, with 7 bases left in between. This CDR3 contains 13 residues. The full variable domain, in which reference TRBV11-2 and TRBJ1-2 provide the parts outside the CDR3, is EAGVAQSPRYKIIEKRQSVAFWCNPISGHATLYWYQQILGQGPKLLIQFQNNGVVDDSQLPKDRFSAERLKGVDSTLKIQPAKLEDSAVYLCASSLDPRYGYTFGSGTRLTVV.

J is TRBJ2-4 and V is TRBV6-5; 9 positions agree with TRBD1. After removal of 6 bases from V and 3 bases from J, the junction contained 6 bases not matched to a gene. This CDR3 has 15 residues. Germline assignment: CDR1 MNHEY and CDR2 SVGAGI. CDR3 loop: CASRSGQGGKNIQYF. In nucleotides, the CDR3 is TGTGCCAGCAGGTCGGGACAGGGAGGCAAAAACATTCAGTACTTC.

V is TRBV10-3 and J is TRBJ2-1, with 7 bases that match TRBD1. The CDR3 is 13 residues long. Losses at the gene ends were 9 bases for V and 3 bases for J; bases not matched to a gene: 5. In germline, CDR1 is ENHRY, CDR2 SYGVKD. The CDR3 region has the DNA TGTGCCATTTTGGACAGGTTCTACAATGAGCAGTTCTTC. Its translation: CAILDRFYNEQFF.

The chain is built from TRBV2 and TRBJ1-1; D is unclear. The germline gives CDR1 SNHLY, CDR2 FYNNEI. This CDR3 comprises 14 residues. V lost 7 bases and J 1 base, leaving 13 bases between the germline ends. CDR3 residues: CASNPPVQNTEAFF. CDR3 coding DNA: TGTGCCAGCAACCCCCCAGTACAGAACACTGAAGCTTTCTTT. The whole variable domain, remainder taken from reference TRBV2 and TRBJ1-1, is EPEVTQTPSHQVTQMGQEVILRCVPISNHLYFYWYRQILGQKVEFLVSFYNNEISEKSEIFDDQFSVERPDGSNFTLKIRSTKLEDSAMYFCASNPPVQNTEAFFGQGTRLTVV.

V is TRBV5-6 and J is TRBJ1-1; D might be TRBD1 (5 bases). Trimming took off 2 bases at V and 1 base at J, with 15 bases between the two ends. The CDR3 covers 16 residues. Germline V gene lookup returns CDR1 SGHDT and CDR2 YYEEEE. The CDR3 sequence: CASSFGLGDRNTEAFF. In nucleotides, the CDR3 is TGTGCCAGCAGCTTCGGGTTAGGGGATCGGAACACTGAAGCTTTCTTT. The entire variable domain, with the rest obtained from reference TRBV5-6 and TRBJ1-1, is as follows: DAGVTQSPTHLIKTRGQQVTLRCSPKSGHDTVSWYQQALGQGPQFIFQYYEEEERQRGNFPDRFSGHQFPNYSSELNVNALLLGDSALYLCASSFGLGDRNTEAFFGQGTRLTVV.

The J gene is TRBJ2-7, the V gene TRBV6-7, with 9 nucleotides matching TRBD1. TRBV6-7 belongs to the ORF category, with a function that is uncertain. This CDR3 spans 16 amino acids. Unmatched junction bases numbered 11, after V lost 7 bases and J lost 1 base. CDR3 protein: CASILLRTGESYEQYF. CDR3 nucleotides: TGTGCCAGCATCTTACTTCGGACAGGGGAATCCTACGAGCAGTACTTC.

J is TRBJ2-5 and V is TRBV23-1, with D hard to call. TRBV23-1 is assigned to the ORF class and has an uncertain function. Between the trimmed V and J ends, which lost 0 bases and 2 bases, there was a span of 7 bases. This CDR3 contains 14 residues. This chain's CDR3 is CASSQSARQETQYF. For the CDR3, the DNA is TGCGCCAGCAGTCAATCGGCCAGGCAAGAGACCCAGTACTTC.

The CDR3 is CASSLSLRLSSYNSPLHF. CDR3 nucleotide sequence: TGTGCCAGCAGCTTGTCTTTACGGTTGAGCTCCTATAATTCACCCCTCCACTTT. J is TRBJ1-6 and V is TRBV11-2; D is undetermined. The germline V and J ends were trimmed by 3 bases and 0 bases, with 15 bases remaining between them. This CDR3 is 18 amino acids long. The germline V gene encodes CDR1 SGHAT and CDR2 FQNNGV.

The chain combines TRBV5-1 with TRBJ2-7; the match to TRBD1 covers 7 bases. Germline assignment: CDR1 SGHRS and CDR2 YFSETQ. V dropped 4 bases and J dropped 2; count of bases not matched to a gene: 6. The CDR3 runs 14 residues. CDR3 amino acids: CASSPGQIPYEQYF. The CDR3 DNA reads as TGCGCCAGCAGCCCGGGACAGATCCCCTACGAGCAGTACTTC.

The gene calls are TRBV5-1 and TRBJ2-5; no clear D. Trimming removed 0 bases at V and 2 bases at J, with 2 bases between. The germline V gene has CDR1 SGHRS and CDR2 YFSETQ. The CDR3 extends over 12 amino acids. This chain's CDR3 is CASSLAQETQYF. The CDR3 DNA is TGCGCCAGCAGCTTGGCACAAGAGACCCAGTACTTC.

The chain is built from TRBV6-5 and TRBJ2-7, with D possibly being TRBD1 (5 bases). Germline loops: CDR1 MNHEY, CDR2 SVGAGI. The V end lost 6 bases, the J end lost 6 bases, and 12 bases lay between the germline ends. This CDR3 spans 12 amino acids. In nucleotides, the CDR3 is TGTGCCAGCAGCTCTAAGACAGCCGAGCAGTACTTC. Its protein product is CASSSKTAEQYF.

The chain carries TRBV30 and TRBJ1-2; TRBD1 matches 7 bases. V was pared by 6 bases and J by 5 bases, with 6 bases of the junction left unmatched. Germline loops: CDR1 GTSNPN, CDR2 SVGIG (reference sequence). The CDR3 sequence is 12 residues long. The CDR3 here is CACKQGLYGYTF. CDR3 in DNA: TGTGCCTGCAAACAGGGGTTATATGGCTACACCTTC.

V is TRBV5-1 and J is TRBJ1-1; D might be TRBD1 (6 bases). Trimming pared 5 bases from V and 0 bases from J, leaving 11 bases between. Germline V lookup: CDR1 SGHRS, CDR2 YFSETQ. This CDR3 comprises 14 residues. CDR3 coding DNA: TGCGCCAGCAGTGGCGGACAGATGAACACTGAAGCTTTCTTT. Residues: CASSGGQMNTEAFF.

The V call is TRBV4-1, the J call TRBJ1-1, with D tentatively TRBD1 (5 bases). V was cut by 3 bases and J by 3 bases, with 14 bases left in between. This CDR3 comprises 15 residues. Germline V gene lookup returns CDR1 MGHRA and CDR2 YSYEKL. The CDR3 spells CASSQSGQGHTEAFF. The CDR3 coding sequence is TGCGCCAGCAGCCAGTCTGGCCAGGGTCACACTGAAGCTTTCTTT.

This rearrangement joins TRBV10-3 to TRBJ2-3; the match to TRBD2 covers 11 bases. Germline V lookup: CDR1 ENHRY, CDR2 SYGVKD. The J segment lost 2 bases and the V segment lost 1 base, leaving 8 bases of the junction unmatched. The CDR3 length is 18 residues. The CDR3, as DNA: TGTGCCATCAGTGAGTACACTAGCGGGAGCTGGGTCACAGATACGCAGTATTTT. It specifies CAISEYTSGSWVTDTQYF.

V and J are TRBV6-4 and TRBJ2-2, with 7 nucleotides matching TRBD1. The CDR3 is made up of 19 amino acids. Per the germline V gene, CDR1 is MRHNA and CDR2 is SNTAGT. V was clipped by 6 bases and J by 4 bases; unmatched bases: 20. The CDR3 DNA reads as TGTGCCAGCAGCCTATATCAAGTCGGTGACAGGGCGGGCACCGGGGAGCTGTTTTTT. This sequence encodes CASSLYQVGDRAGTGELFF.

The rearrangement links TRBV5-4 to TRBJ1-1, with D possibly TRBD1 on 6 matching bases. CDR1 and CDR2 from the germline V gene are SGHNT and YYREEE (reference sequence). V gave up 4 bases and J gave up 3 bases, with 19 bases separating them. The CDR3 sequence is 16 residues long. The CDR3 region has the DNA TGTGCCAGCAGCCCGATAACTGGACAGAAAGACACTGAAGCTTTCTTT. Protein: CASSPITGQKDTEAFF. The complete variable domain, with remaining parts taken from reference TRBV5-4 and TRBJ1-1, reads ETGVTQSPTHLIKTRGQQVTLRCSSQSGHNTVSWYQQALGQGPQFIFQYYREEENGRGNFPPRFSGLQFPNYSSELNVNALELDDSALYLCASSPITGQKDTEAFFGQGTRLTVV.

The CDR3: CASSPRQGAYTEAFF. In DNA form, the CDR3 reads TGTGCCAGCAGCCCTAGACAGGGGGCGTACACTGAAGCTTTCTTT. V is TRBV7-2 and J is TRBJ1-1, with 10 bases fitting TRBD1. The CDR3 is 15 amino acids. The V segment lost 5 bases and the J segment 3 bases; nucleotides outside the gene matches: 6. Per germline, CDR1 SGHTA and CDR2 FQGNSA. The entire variable domain, with the rest obtained from reference TRBV7-2 and TRBJ1-1, is as follows: GAGVSQSPSNKVTEKGKDVELRCDPISGHTALYWYRQSLGQGLEFLIYFQGNSAPDKSGLPSDRFSAERTGGSVSTLTIQRTQQEDSAVYLCASSPRQGAYTEAFFGQGTRLTVV.

V and J are TRBV15 and TRBJ1-2; 7 bases agree with TRBD1. Germline assignment: CDR1 LNHNV and CDR2 YYDKDF (reference sequence). V shed 3 bases and J 6 bases; nucleotides not matched to a gene: 7. This CDR3 contains 14 residues. In DNA form, the CDR3 reads TGTGCCACCAGCAGGCCCGAGACAGGGCATGGCTACACCTTC. It specifies CATSRPETGHGYTF. Complete variable domain (other parts from reference TRBV15 and TRBJ1-2): DAMVIQNPRYQVTQFGKPVTLSCSQTLNHNVMYWYQQKSSQAPKLLFHYYDKDFNNEADTPDNFQSRRPNTSFCFLDIRSPGLGDTAMYLCATSRPETGHGYTFGSGTRLTVV.

This chain links TRBV29-1 with TRBJ2-5, with TRBD2 matching over 11 bases. The CDR3 runs 15 residues. Germline V gene lookup returns CDR1 SQVTM and CDR2 ANQGSEA. J lost 5 bases, V lost 4 bases, and 9 bases had no gene match. The chain's CDR3 is CSVVGTSGGGETQYF. The CDR3 bases are TGCAGCGTTGTAGGAACTAGCGGGGGCGGGGAGACCCAGTACTTC.

This chain uses TRBV30 with TRBJ2-7; D gene uncertain. Germline-derived CDR1 and CDR2 are GTSNPN and SVGIG (reference sequence). CDR3 length: 12 amino acids. Trimming shortened V by 4 bases and J by 1 base, and 8 bases separated the two germline ends. CDR3 coding DNA: TGTGCCTGGAACGGGTTATCCTACGAGCAGTACTTC. Translating it yields CAWNGLSYEQYF.

The chain joins TRBV9 to TRBJ1-1; D ambiguous. Germline V gene sequence: CDR1 SGDLS, CDR2 YYNGEE. CDR3 length: 14 amino acids. V gave up 4 bases and J gave up 1 base, with 11 bases separating them. Written as DNA, the CDR3 is TGTGCCAGCAGCCCCACTGTTAAGAACACTGAAGCTTTCTTT. Protein: CASSPTVKNTEAFF.

J is TRBJ1-1 and V is TRBV15; D gene unclear. V lost 1 base and J lost 1, with 7 bases in between. The germline CDR1 and CDR2 sequences are LNHNV and YYDKDF (reference sequence). This CDR3 region has 14 residues. The CDR3: CATSRVSSNTEAFF. The CDR3 DNA reads as TGTGCCACCAGCAGAGTGTCCTCGAACACTGAAGCTTTCTTT. Using reference TRBV15 and TRBJ1-1 for the parts outside the CDR3, the full variable domain is DAMVIQNPRYQVTQFGKPVTLSCSQTLNHNVMYWYQQKSSQAPKLLFHYYDKDFNNEADTPDNFQSRRPNTSFCFLDIRSPGLGDTAMYLCATSRVSSNTEAFFGQGTRLTVV.

The rearrangement uses TRBV6-1 and TRBJ1-5; D is unclear. The germline V and J ends were trimmed by 2 bases and 2 bases, with 13 bases remaining between them. CDR3 length equals 16 residues. Germline values: CDR1 MNHNS, CDR2 SASEGT. CDR3 protein: CASSELTTTGNQPQHF. The CDR3 DNA reads as TGTGCCAGCAGTGAATTGACGACTACTGGCAATCAGCCCCAGCATTTT.

The chain joins TRBV7-2 to TRBJ2-1, with 7 positions matching TRBD2. The germline gives CDR1 SGHTA, CDR2 FQGNSA. V shed 3 bases, J shed 12 bases, and the junction held 11 bases outside the gene matches. The CDR3 contains 14 residues. The CDR3 DNA follows: TGTGCCAGCAGCTTGGGAGGGAGAGCCGCCAGGCAGTTCTTC. Its translation is CASSLGGRAARQFF.

The gene calls are TRBV11-2 and TRBJ2-2, with 8 positions matching TRBD1. Trimming removed 5 bases from V and 6 bases from J; junction bases left unmatched: 8. Germline lookup yields CDR1 SGHAT and CDR2 FQNNGV. CDR3 length: 15 residues. For the CDR3, the DNA is TGTGCCAGCAGCGAGACGGGACAGGCGGCCGGGGAGCTGTTTTTT. It yields the protein CASSETGQAAGELFF.

The V and J genes are TRBV7-9 and TRBJ2-1; 13 bases match TRBD2. The CDR3 consists of 19 residues. CDR1 and CDR2 from the germline V gene are SEHNR and FQNEAQ (reference sequence). Trimming took 1 base from V and 0 from J; bases not matched to a gene: 6. CDR3 sequence reads: CASSLGLAGGPSSYNEQFF. In nucleotides, the CDR3 is TGTGCCAGCAGCTTAGGACTAGCGGGGGGACCGAGCTCCTACAATGAGCAGTTCTTC. Drawing the rest from reference TRBV7-9 and TRBJ2-1, the complete variable domain is DTGVSQNPRHKITKRGQNVTFRCDPISEHNRLYWYRQTLGQGPEFLTYFQNEAQLEKSRLLSDRFSAERPKGSFSTLEIQRTEQGDSAMYLCASSLGLAGGPSSYNEQFFGPGTRLTVL.

This clone came up a few times. The J gene is TRBJ1-5, the V gene TRBV19; D not resolved. This CDR3 region has 12 residues. Trimming removed 6 bases at V and 6 bases at J, with 9 bases between. Germline loops: CDR1 LNHDA, CDR2 SQIVND (reference sequence). This CDR3 reads CASSREGQPQHF. The CDR3 nucleotides read TGTGCCAGTAGCCGAGAGGGTCAGCCCCAGCATTTT.

The chain combines TRBV30 with TRBJ2-5; 10 positions agree with TRBD2. Germline V CDR1 and CDR2: GTSNPN, SVGIG (reference sequence). V dropped 0 bases and J dropped 5; count of bases not matched to a gene: 9. CDR3 size: 16 residues. CDR3 DNA sequence: TGTGCCTGGAGTGTAATACCTAGCGGGAGAGGTGAGACCCAGTACTTC. Its translation is CAWSVIPSGRGETQYF.

This chain's CDR3 is CAWRGSRLAGVDTQYF. CDR3 in DNA: TGTGCCTGGAGGGGATCGAGACTAGCGGGAGTTGATACGCAGTATTTT. This sequence joins TRBV30 and TRBJ2-3; 12 nucleotides agree with TRBD2. Germline lookup yields CDR1 GTSNPN and CDR2 SVGIG (reference sequence). This CDR3 contains 16 residues. Trimming took 3 bases from V and 6 from J; bases not matched to a gene: 10.

This clone was detected once. This chain links TRBV30 with TRBJ1-4, with D unclear. Germline-derived CDR1 and CDR2 are GTSNPN and SVGIG (reference sequence). The V end lost 0 bases, the J end lost 7 bases, and 9 bases lay between the germline ends. This CDR3 has 13 residues. CDR3 amino acids: CAWSVRPGEKLFF. The CDR3 bases are TGTGCCTGGAGTGTACGCCCGGGTGAAAAACTGTTTTTT.